The T cell receptor beta chain described here comes from a study of naive and memory T cell subsets. Broader study findings: TCRs were reportedly recovered from both biopsy types, mostly tuberculin test sites.

Treatment in this sample: skin biopsy from PPD injection site in Mantoux-positive individual. TCR cDNA received a 3' ligated oligonucleotide that carried a UMI. Individuals with a positive Mantoux test gave biopsies from PPD-injected skin. On this clonotype itself: The antigen remains undetermined.

The CDR3 extends over 16 amino acids. The V and J ends lost 1 base and 2 bases respectively, with 12 bases between them. Germline values: CDR1 MGHRA, CDR2 YSYEKL. The SP2 primer and nested alpha and beta constant region primers amplified ligated cDNA in four rounds. Reverse transcription of blood and skin TCR RNA was primed at alpha and beta constant regions. TCRdb used MiXCR to reprocess the UMI-ligation and nested PCR reads, holding one entry per CDR3 protein. The table lists some 21,000 distinct CDR3 sequences, roughly 5.5% of them singletons. This material consisted of skin, taken from a tuberculin skin test site. This clonotype originated in an adult in good health. The chain uses TRBV4-1 and TRBJ2-1; D is unclear. Written as DNA, the CDR3 is TGCGCCAGCAGCCAAGGGTATCCGTCCCCCTACAATGAGCAGTTCTTC. Protein product: CASSQGYPSPYNEQFF.